The 22 T cell receptor beta chains in this list originate from one sample, sequenced in a study of T cells after yellow fever vaccination. In TCRdb, the 5' RACE reads were re-called with MiXCR into one record per CDR3 protein. This repertoire shows more than 300,000 distinct CDR3 sequences, over 3.5% found once; its top ten account for 19%. The sample here was PBMCs, taken 15 days after the yellow fever booster vaccination. The receptors originated from a man aged 18 to 30 who received the YFV17D yellow fever vaccine.

This clonotype was recorded many times. The chain couples TRBV4-3 to TRBJ2-4; 14 nucleotides agree with TRBD2. Trimming at V came to 4 bases and at J to 7 bases, leaving 9 bases not matched to a gene. Germline lookup yields CDR1 LGHNA and CDR2 YSLEER. CDR3 length: 17 amino acids. The CDR3, as DNA: TGCGCCAGCAGCCCGGGACTAGCGGGGGCCCTGGCGAACATTCAGTACTTC. Translation gives CASSPGLAGALANIQYF.

This chain's CDR3 is CASSQWRDQPQHF. Written as DNA, the CDR3 is TGTGCCAGCAGCCAATGGAGGGATCAGCCCCAGCATTTT. The genes are TRBV3-1 and TRBJ1-5; no reliable D call. Trimming removed 2 bases at V and 5 bases at J, with 7 bases between. CDR3 length equals 13 residues. Germline lookup yields CDR1 LGHDT and CDR2 YNNKEL (reference sequence). The full variable domain, completed using reference TRBV3-1 and TRBJ1-5, is DTAVSQTPKYLVTQMGNDKSIKCEQNLGHDTMYWYKQDSKKFLKIMFSYNNKELIINETVPNRFSPKSPDKAHLNLHINSLELGDSAVYFCASSQWRDQPQHFGDGTRLSIL.

This clonotype showed up many times. The genes are TRBV7-9 and TRBJ2-7; D uncertain. Germline V CDR1 and CDR2: SEHNR, FQNEAQ (reference sequence). The CDR3 extends over 11 amino acids. V was cut by 3 bases and J by 5 bases, with 5 bases left in between. The CDR3 sequence is CASSFLDEQYF. CDR3 DNA sequence: TGTGCCAGCAGCTTCTTGGACGAGCAGTACTTC.

This clonotype has more than one count but fewer than ten. The chain has TRBV5-1 and TRBJ2-5; D is possibly TRBD2 (5 bases). The CDR3 contains 14 residues. Germline CDR1 reads SGHRS; CDR2 reads YFSETQ. Between the trimmed V and J ends, which lost 0 bases and 4 bases, there was a span of 10 bases. CDR3 protein: CASSLAYRGETQYF. The CDR3 region has the DNA TGCGCCAGCAGCTTGGCCTATCGGGGAGAGACCCAGTACTTC.

This clonotype was counted ten times or more. The chain carries TRBV20-1 and TRBJ2-7, with D unclear. The CDR3 is 13 amino acids. V was cut by 7 bases and J by 0 bases, with 13 bases left in between. Looked up from germline, CDR1 is DFQATT and CDR2 is SNEGSKA (reference sequence). CDR3 region: CSVARESSYEQYF. The CDR3 nucleotides read TGCAGTGTGGCGCGCGAGAGCTCCTACGAGCAGTACTTC.

This clonotype was seen at least ten times. V usage is TRBV12-3 or TRBV12-4 and J usage is TRBJ2-7; D may be TRBD2 (5 bases). Trimming took 2 bases from V and 4 from J, leaving 21 bases between them. The CDR3 runs 17 residues. The CDR3 is CASSLSGLGGPHYEQYV. The CDR3 bases are TGTGCCAGCAGTTTATCCGGGCTTGGCGGGCCTCATTACGAGCAGTACGTC.

There are many counts of this clonotype. The junction differs from germline at one of its ends, possibly a read error. V gene TRBV18 combines with J gene TRBJ2-7; D is unclear. CDR3 length equals 12 residues. Germline CDR1 and CDR2: KGHSH and LQKENI. The CDR3 here is CASSSPENEQYF. CDR3 coding DNA: TGTGCCAGCTCATCACCGGAAAACGAGCAGTACTTC.

The rearrangement joins TRBV20-1 to TRBJ1-3; possibly TRBD1 for D (5 bases). CDR1 DFQATT and CDR2 SNEGSKA come from the germline V gene (reference sequence). The CDR3 length is 16 residues. V was cut by 2 bases and J by 4 bases, with 18 bases left in between. The CDR3 DNA sequence: TGCAGTGCTAGACCCGACTTAACAGGATCCGGAAACACCATATATTTT. Encoded protein: CSARPDLTGSGNTIYF.

This clonotype occurred a few times. V usage is TRBV30 and J usage is TRBJ1-4, with D uncertain. CDR3 length: 13 amino acids. Germline V CDR1 and CDR2: GTSNPN, SVGIG (reference sequence). Between the trimmed V and J ends, which lost 2 bases and 3 bases, there was a span of 7 bases. The CDR3 reads CAWSSASNEKLFF. The CDR3 nucleotides are TGTGCCTGGAGTTCGGCATCTAATGAAAAACTGTTTTTT. Full variable domain (remainder filled in from reference TRBV30 and TRBJ1-4): SQTIHQWPATLVQPVGSPLSLECTVEGTSNPNLYWYRQAAGRGLQLLFYSVGIGQISSEVPQNLSASRPQDRQFILSSKKLLLSDSGFYLCAWSSASNEKLFFGSGTQLSVL.

This clonotype was observed a handful of times. The rearrangement uses TRBV5-6 and TRBJ1-1, with D tentatively TRBD1 (5 bases). CDR1 is SGHDT, CDR2 YYEEEE, per germline. V gave up 4 bases and J gave up 7 bases, with 20 bases separating them. The CDR3 is made up of 15 amino acids. CDR3 in amino acids: CASSRGRLPWGEAFF. The CDR3 coding sequence is TGTGCCAGCAGCAGGGGCCGGCTTCCGTGGGGTGAAGCTTTCTTT. The full variable domain, rest sourced from reference TRBV5-6 and TRBJ1-1, is DAGVTQSPTHLIKTRGQQVTLRCSPKSGHDTVSWYQQALGQGPQFIFQYYEEEERQRGNFPDRFSGHQFPNYSSELNVNALLLGDSALYLCASSRGRLPWGEAFFGQGTRLTVV.

This clonotype was counted many times. The rearrangement joins TRBV11-2 to TRBJ2-5; D assignment may be TRBD1 or TRBD2 (5 bases each). The CDR3 length is 17 residues. Trimming removed 3 bases from V and 1 base from J, with 18 bases in between. The V gene's germline CDR1 is SGHAT and CDR2 FQNNGV. The CDR3 bases are TGTGCCAGCAGCTTCAGTCCGGGGCGGTTCCCCCAAGAGACCCAGTACTTC. Encoded protein: CASSFSPGRFPQETQYF.

This clonotype has a handful of counts. V is TRBV6-5 and J is TRBJ2-3; D gene uncertain. The CDR3 is 15 amino acids. V was cut by 6 bases and J by 2 bases, with 15 bases left in between. Germline CDR1 and CDR2: MNHEY and SVGAGI. In nucleotides, the CDR3 is TGTGCCAGCAGCCCCGGAACTCACTACACAGATACGCAGTATTTT. Amino acid sequence: CASSPGTHYTDTQYF.

In its sample, this clonotype was seen many times. The gene calls are TRBV5-1 and TRBJ1-1; TRBD1 aligns across 10 bases. The CDR3 is made up of 15 amino acids. Germline CDR1 is SGHRS and CDR2 is YFSETQ. Losses at the gene ends were 4 bases for V and 2 bases for J; bases not matched to a gene: 5. This chain's CDR3 is CASSEGDRGNTEAFF. CDR3 DNA: TGCGCCAGCAGCGAGGGGGACAGGGGTAACACTGAAGCTTTCTTT.

Only a few counts were recorded for this clonotype. The V and J genes are TRBV7-2 and TRBJ2-4; 10 nucleotides line up with TRBD2. Germline CDR1 is SGHTA and CDR2 is FQGNSA. CDR3 length: 17 amino acids. With V trimmed by 5 bases and J by 5 bases, 12 bases remained unmatched. The CDR3 region is CASSPTLPLAGENIQYF. DNA of the CDR3: TGTGCCAGCAGCCCCACCCTCCCCCTAGCGGGAGAAAACATTCAGTACTTC.

The sample holds many counts of this clonotype. The V and J genes are TRBV27 and TRBJ2-1, with D possibly being TRBD1 or TRBD2 (5 bases each). Germline V CDR1 and CDR2: MNHEY, SMNVEV (reference sequence). This CDR3 spans 16 amino acids. Trimming took off 4 bases at V and 9 bases at J, with 22 bases between the two ends. The CDR3 is CASSSNPGPSYSEQFF. For the CDR3, the DNA is TGTGCCAGCAGTTCGAACCCGGGACCCTCTTATTCTGAGCAGTTCTTC.

This clonotype was found many times. This sequence joins TRBV7-8 and TRBJ2-3; D not certain. With 4 bases removed from V and 1 base from J, the gap between germline ends came to 15 bases. The CDR3 is 16 amino acids. The germline CDR1 and CDR2 sequences are SGHVS and FQNEAQ. CDR3 DNA: TGTGCCAGCAGCTCACCGGGCAGTATCCGCACAGATACGCAGTATTTT. This translates into CASSSPGSIRTDTQYF. Supplemented by reference TRBV7-8 and TRBJ2-3, the full variable domain reads GAGVSQSPRYKVAKRGQDVALRCDPISGHVSLFWYQQALGQGPEFLTYFQNEAQLDKSGLPSDRFFAERPEGSVSTLKIQRTQQEDSAVYLCASSSPGSIRTDTQYFGPGTRLTVL.

This clonotype has at least ten counts. V usage is TRBV12-3 or TRBV12-4 and J usage is TRBJ2-1, with 7 bases that match TRBD1. This CDR3 has 14 amino acids. Trimming at V came to 6 bases and at J to 3 bases, leaving 5 bases not matched to a gene. The DNA of the CDR3 is TGTGCCAGCAGCAAGGGGGCGAGCTACAATGAGCAGTTCTTC. This codes for CASSKGASYNEQFF.

In this sample, this clonotype turned up many times. One end of the junction does not line up with germline, which may come from a read error. The gene calls are TRBV7-2 and TRBJ2-2; possible D gene TRBD2, 6 bases. Germline values: CDR1 SGHTA, CDR2 FQGNSA. The CDR3 is made up of 13 amino acids. CDR3 sequence: CASSLHGSRGAVF. DNA of the CDR3: TGTGCCAGCAGCCTTCACGGGAGCCGGGGAGCTGTTTTT. Full variable domain (outside the CDR3, taken from reference TRBV7-2 and TRBJ2-2): GAGVSQSPSNKVTEKGKDVELRCDPISGHTALYWYRQSLGQGLEFLIYFQGNSAPDKSGLPSDRFSAERTGGSVSTLTIQRTQQEDSAVYLCASSLHGSRGAVFGEGSRLTVL.

This clonotype has ten or more counts. This chain uses TRBV4-2 with TRBJ2-7; D gene unclear. The CDR3 covers 15 residues. V was cut by 1 base and J by 5 bases, with 15 bases left in between. Germline assignment: CDR1 LGHNA and CDR2 YNFKEQ. The CDR3 loop is CASSQAASRSHEQYF. Here the CDR3 DNA reads TGTGCCAGCAGCCAAGCTGCTTCGAGGTCTCACGAGCAGTACTTC.

This clonotype has just a few counts. J is TRBJ2-3 and V is TRBV7-3; either TRBD1 or TRBD2 may supply D (6 bases each). The CDR3 runs to 15 residues. Germline V gives CDR1 SGHTA, CDR2 FQGTGA. Trimming stripped 5 bases from V and 4 bases from J, with 16 bases between. The CDR3 sequence: CASSTTPGAPDTQYF. The CDR3 coding sequence is TGTGCCAGCAGCACTACTCCGGGGGCACCAGATACGCAGTATTTT.

This clonotype was seen only a few times. This chain joins TRBV7-9 and TRBJ2-1; 9 bases are shared with TRBD1. The CDR3 extends over 15 amino acids. The J segment lost 10 bases and the V segment lost 2 bases, leaving 9 bases of the junction unmatched. The germline V gene has CDR1 SEHNR and CDR2 FQNEAQ (reference sequence). CDR3 coding DNA: TGTGCCAGCAGCTTATCCCGGGACAGGGTGGAAGAGCAGTTCTTC. Translation: CASSLSRDRVEEQFF.

This clonotype was observed at least ten times. The chain employs TRBV20-1 and TRBJ1-6; 7 positions match TRBD1. This CDR3 region has 15 residues. The germline CDR1 and CDR2 sequences are DFQATT and SNEGSKA (reference sequence). J was trimmed by 10 bases and V by 0 bases; bases with no gene match: 9. The CDR3 DNA sequence: TGCAGTGCTAGAGATGCGAGACAGGGTCGATCACCCCTCCACTTT. Translating it yields CSARDARQGRSPLHF.